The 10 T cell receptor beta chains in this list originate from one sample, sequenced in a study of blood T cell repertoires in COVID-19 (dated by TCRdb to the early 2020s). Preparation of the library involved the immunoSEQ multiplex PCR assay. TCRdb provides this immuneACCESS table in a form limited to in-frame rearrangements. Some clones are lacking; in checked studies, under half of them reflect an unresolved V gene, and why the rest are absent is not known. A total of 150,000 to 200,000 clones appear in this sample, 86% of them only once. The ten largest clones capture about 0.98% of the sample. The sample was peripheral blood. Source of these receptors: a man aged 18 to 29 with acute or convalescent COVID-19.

The CDR3 region is CASSRGEFVYNEQFF. CDR3 DNA: TGTGCCAGTAGCCGAGGAGAGTTTGTCTACAATGAGCAGTTCTTC. This chain links TRBV19 with TRBJ2-1; D unresolved. Germline assignment: CDR1 LNHDA and CDR2 SQIVND (reference sequence). The CDR3 length is 15 residues. V was shortened by 6 bases and J by 3 bases, with 15 bases between the two germline ends.

CDR3 sequence: CASSFSSGGSGNTIYF. CDR3 nucleotide sequence: TGCGCCAGCAGCTTTAGTTCGGGGGGCTCTGGAAACACCATATATTTT. The chain has TRBV5-1 and TRBJ1-3; tentatively, D is TRBD1 (5 bases). V lost 2 bases and J lost 0, with 12 bases in between. Per germline, CDR1 SGHRS and CDR2 YFSETQ. The CDR3 totals 16 residues.

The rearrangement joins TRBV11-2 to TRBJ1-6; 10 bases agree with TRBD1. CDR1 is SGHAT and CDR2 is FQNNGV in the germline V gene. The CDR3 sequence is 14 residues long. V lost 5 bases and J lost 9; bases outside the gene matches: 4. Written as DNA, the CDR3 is TGTGCCAGCAGCGCCGGGACAGGGGTTTCACCCCTCCACTTT. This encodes CASSAGTGVSPLHF.

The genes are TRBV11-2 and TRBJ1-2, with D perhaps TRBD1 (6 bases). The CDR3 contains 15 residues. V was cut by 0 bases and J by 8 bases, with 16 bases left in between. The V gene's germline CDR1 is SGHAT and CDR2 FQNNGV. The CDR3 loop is CASSLDSSGGKGYTF. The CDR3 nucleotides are TGTGCCAGCAGCTTAGATTCATCGGGGGGCAAAGGCTACACCTTC.

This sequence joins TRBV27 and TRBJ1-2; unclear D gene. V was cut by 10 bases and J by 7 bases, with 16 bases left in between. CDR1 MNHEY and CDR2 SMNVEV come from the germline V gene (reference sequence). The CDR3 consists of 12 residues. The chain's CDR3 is CATLGRSGGYTF. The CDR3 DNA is TGTGCCACCCTGGGGAGGTCGGGTGGCTACACCTTC.

DNA of the CDR3: TGTGCCAGTAGTACGGGACAGGGACGCAATGAGCAGTTCTTC. It encodes CASSTGQGRNEQFF. The chain has TRBV19 and TRBJ2-1; 9 bases fit TRBD1. CDR1 and CDR2 from the germline V gene are LNHDA and SQIVND (reference sequence). CDR3 length equals 14 residues. With V trimmed by 4 bases and J by 6 bases, 4 bases remained unmatched.

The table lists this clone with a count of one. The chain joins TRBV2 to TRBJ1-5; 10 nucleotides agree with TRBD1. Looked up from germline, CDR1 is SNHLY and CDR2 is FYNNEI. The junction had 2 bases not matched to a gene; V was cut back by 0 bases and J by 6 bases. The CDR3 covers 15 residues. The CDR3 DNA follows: TGTGCCAGCAGTGAAGCGGGACAGGGGTTTCAGCCCCAGCATTTT. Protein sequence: CASSEAGQGFQPQHF.

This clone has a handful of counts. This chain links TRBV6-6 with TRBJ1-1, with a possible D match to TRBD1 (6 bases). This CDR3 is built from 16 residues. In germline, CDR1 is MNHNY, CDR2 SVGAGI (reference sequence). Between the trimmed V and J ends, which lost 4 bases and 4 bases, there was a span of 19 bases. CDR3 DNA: TGTGCCAGCAGTTCCACCGCCTCAGGGGCTGGCACTGAAGCTTTCTTT. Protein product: CASSSTASGAGTEAFF.

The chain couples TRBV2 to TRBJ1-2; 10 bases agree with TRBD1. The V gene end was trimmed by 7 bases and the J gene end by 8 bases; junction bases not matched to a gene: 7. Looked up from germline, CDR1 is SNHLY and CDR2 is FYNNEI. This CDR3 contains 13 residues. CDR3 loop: CASNPGQGYGYTF. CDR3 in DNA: TGTGCCAGCAATCCGGGACAGGGGTACGGCTACACCTTC.

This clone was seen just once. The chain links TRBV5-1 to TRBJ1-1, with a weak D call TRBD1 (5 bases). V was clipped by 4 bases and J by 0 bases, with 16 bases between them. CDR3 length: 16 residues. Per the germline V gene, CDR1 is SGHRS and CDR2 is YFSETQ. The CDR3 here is CASSKTVNYMNTEAFF. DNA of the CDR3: TGCGCCAGCAGCAAGACAGTTAACTACATGAACACTGAAGCTTTCTTT.